The next 26 T cell receptor beta chains were all read from a single sample in a study of T cells after somatic rescue of genetic block. Measured with immunoSEQ multiplex PCR; TCRdb has only the in-frame clones, and not every one. The sample includes 15,000 or so clones, 72% seen only once; the top ten take 14%. Sequences were obtained from peripheral blood mononuclear cells (PBMCs). The receptors originated from a boy under 18.

This chain links TRBV9 with TRBJ2-5, with 8 bases fitting TRBD1. The CDR3 spans 16 residues. Germline-derived CDR1 and CDR2 are SGDLS and YYNGEE. V lost 0 bases and J lost 5; bases outside the gene matches: 9. Written as DNA, the CDR3 is TGTGCCAGCAGCGTAGAGTCGCACTCAGGGGGCGAGACCCAGTACTTC. Residues: CASSVESHSGGETQYF.

The V and J genes are TRBV10-3 and TRBJ1-2; D remains ambiguous. The CDR3 totals 13 residues. Trimming cost V 6 bases and J 7 bases, with 15 bases left between them. Germline values: CDR1 ENHRY, CDR2 SYGVKD. The CDR3 region has the DNA TGTGCCATCAGAAGGGAGGATTGGGGTGGCTACACCTTC. As protein: CAIRREDWGGYTF.

The chain has TRBV11-2 and TRBJ2-7, with D possibly TRBD2 on 6 matching bases. The CDR3 covers 19 residues. Trimming cost V 0 bases and J 0 bases, with 21 bases left between them. The germline V gene has CDR1 SGHAT and CDR2 FQNNGV. Here the CDR3 reads CASSLDGRGTRTSSYEQYF. DNA of the CDR3: TGTGCCAGCAGCTTAGACGGGCGAGGGACTCGAACAAGCTCCTACGAGCAGTACTTC.

The V call is TRBV19, the J call TRBJ1-6; 7 bases are shared with TRBD1. The CDR3 is made up of 16 amino acids. CDR1 is LNHDA and CDR2 is SQIVND in the germline V gene (reference sequence). V gave up 7 bases and J gave up 0 bases; unmatched junction bases: 6. In DNA, the CDR3 is TGTGCCAGTATGGGGACAGAAAGCTCCTATAATTCACCCCTCCACTTT. This translates into CASMGTESSYNSPLHF.

The chain is built from TRBV5-1 and TRBJ2-1; the D gene is possibly TRBD2 (5 bases). V was cut by 4 bases and J by 5 bases, with 16 bases left in between. CDR1 and CDR2 from the germline V gene are SGHRS and YFSETQ. The CDR3 is 15 residues long. CDR3 nucleotide sequence: TGCGCCAGCAGCGAGGGAAGGATGCGGGACAATGAGCAGTTCTTC. Amino acids: CASSEGRMRDNEQFF.

V is TRBV11-2 and J is TRBJ2-7, with unresolved D. The V end lost 2 bases, the J end lost 0 bases, and 11 bases lay between the germline ends. This CDR3 region has 15 residues. CDR1 and CDR2 from the germline V gene are SGHAT and FQNNGV. CDR3 sequence (DNA): TGTGCCAGCAGCTTAATAGGTGGGGTCTCCTACGAGCAGTACTTC. Translation gives CASSLIGGVSYEQYF.

The rearrangement joins TRBV18 to TRBJ2-7, with TRBD1 as a possible D gene (5 bases). In germline, CDR1 is KGHSH, CDR2 LQKENI. V was pared by 3 bases and J by 1 base, with 16 bases between. This CDR3 is 16 amino acids long. The CDR3 bases are TGTGCCAGCTCACCGCAAGGGGCAGGGCATTCCTACGAGCAGTACTTC. The encoded protein is CASSPQGAGHSYEQYF.

This clone came up once. CDR3 protein: CASSHYPGQGTQLYGYTF. The CDR3 DNA reads TGTGCCAGCAGCCACTATCCGGGACAGGGAACCCAACTCTATGGCTACACCTTC. The J gene is TRBJ1-2, the V gene TRBV2; TRBD1 aligns across 9 bases. Germline trimming cut 6 bases from V and 4 bases from J; bases unmatched to any gene: 18. Germline V gene sequence: CDR1 SNHLY, CDR2 FYNNEI. The CDR3 is 18 residues long.

This chain joins TRBV11-2 and TRBJ2-7, with D hard to call. The CDR3 runs to 14 residues. Germline V gives CDR1 SGHAT, CDR2 FQNNGV. V was trimmed by 5 bases and J by 5 bases, leaving 16 bases between them. The CDR3 nucleotides read TGTGCCAGCAGCGCGAACCCAGTGGGCCACGAGCAGTACTTC. It specifies CASSANPVGHEQYF.

This clone turned up a few times. The rearrangement uses TRBV29-1 and TRBJ1-1; D is unresolved. Germline CDR1 and CDR2: SQVTM and ANQGSEA. The CDR3 runs 11 residues. With 4 bases removed from V and 1 base from J, the gap between germline ends came to 4 bases. CDR3 sequence (DNA): TGCAGCGTTGCTCGGAACACTGAAGCTTTCTTT. Encoded protein: CSVARNTEAFF.

This clone was observed a handful of times. The chain has TRBV7-3 and TRBJ2-3; D is perhaps TRBD1 (6 bases). Germline values: CDR1 SGHTA, CDR2 FQGTGA. The CDR3 runs to 18 residues. V lost 0 bases to trimming and J lost 0 bases, with 16 bases between them. DNA for the CDR3: TGTGCCAGCAGCTTAACGGGGGCCTTACTCGCTAGCACAGATACGCAGTATTTT. Translation gives CASSLTGALLASTDTQYF.

The chain combines TRBV9 with TRBJ1-2; tentatively, D is TRBD1 (6 bases). Trimming removed 0 bases from V and 3 bases from J, with 12 bases in between. Germline-derived CDR1 and CDR2 are SGDLS and YYNGEE. The CDR3 has 15 amino acids. The chain's CDR3 is CASSVDKTGYYGYTF. CDR3 bases: TGTGCCAGCAGCGTAGATAAAACAGGGTACTATGGCTACACCTTC.

The chain couples TRBV6-6 to TRBJ1-5; D gene uncertain. There are 15 residues in the CDR3. V gave up 0 bases and J gave up 0 bases, with 6 bases separating them. Germline lookup yields CDR1 MNHNY and CDR2 SVGAGI (reference sequence). CDR3 in DNA: TGTGCCAGCAGTTACTCGAGGTATAGCAATCAGCCCCAGCATTTT. Translation gives CASSYSRYSNQPQHF.

The table lists this clone with a few counts. The chain is built from TRBV6-5 and TRBJ1-4, with 11 nucleotides matching TRBD1. This CDR3 is 14 amino acids long. The V and J ends lost 6 bases and 7 bases, in that order; junction bases with no gene match: 4. Germline CDR1 and CDR2: MNHEY and SVGAGI. The CDR3 loop is CASRRDRGIEKLFF. The CDR3 DNA sequence: TGTGCCAGCAGAAGGGACAGGGGGATTGAAAAACTGTTTTTT.

The chain joins TRBV21-1 to TRBJ1-2. TRBV21-1 constitutes a pseudogene. The CDR3 has 13 amino acids. CDR3 region: CASSDVANYGYTF. The CDR3, as DNA: TGTGCCAGCAGCGATGTGGCGAACTATGGCTACACCTTC.

V and J are TRBV28 and TRBJ2-5; D uncertain. The germline V and J ends were trimmed by 5 bases and 2 bases, with 9 bases remaining between them. This CDR3 spans 13 amino acids. CDR1 and CDR2 (germline): MDHEN, SYDVKM. The chain's CDR3 is CASSPWIQETQYF. CDR3 nucleotides: TGTGCCAGCAGTCCCTGGATACAAGAGACCCAGTACTTC. Drawing the rest from reference TRBV28 and TRBJ2-5, the complete variable domain is DVKVTQSSRYLVKRTGEKVFLECVQDMDHENMFWYRQDPGLGLRLIYFSYDVKMKEKGDIPEGYSVSREKKERFSLILESASTNQTSMYLCASSPWIQETQYFGPGTRLLVL.

The V and J genes are TRBV4-1 and TRBJ1-1; 8 bases are a match to TRBD1. The CDR3 runs 17 residues. V dropped 0 bases and J dropped 2; count of bases not matched to a gene: 8. Germline CDR1 reads MGHRA; CDR2 reads YSYEKL. The chain's CDR3 is CASSQDQTQGANTEAFF. The CDR3 DNA follows: TGCGCCAGCAGCCAAGATCAGACTCAGGGGGCCAACACTGAAGCTTTCTTT.

The gene calls are TRBV10-2 and TRBJ2-7, with D perhaps TRBD2 (5 bases). The CDR3 has 12 residues. From germline, CDR1 is WSHSY and CDR2 SAAADI. Trimming stripped 6 bases from V and 3 bases from J, with 9 bases between. The CDR3 sequence is CASRTGNYEQYF. The CDR3 DNA reads TGCGCCAGCAGAACGGGGAACTACGAGCAGTACTTC.

The rearrangement joins TRBV4-1 to TRBJ1-2; TRBD1 might be the D (6 bases). V was trimmed by 0 bases and J by 4 bases, leaving 15 bases between them. The CDR3 sequence is 16 residues long. Germline V gene lookup returns CDR1 MGHRA and CDR2 YSYEKL. CDR3 amino acids: CASSQEPRQVAYGYTF. CDR3 coding DNA: TGCGCCAGCAGCCAAGAACCCCGACAGGTCGCCTATGGCTACACCTTC.

The chain uses TRBV13 and TRBJ1-2; D might be TRBD1 (5 bases). Deletions cut 3 bases from V and 7 bases from J, with 24 bases between. Germline CDR1 PRHDT, CDR2 FYEKMQ (reference sequence). The length of the CDR3 is 17 residues. CDR3 DNA: TGTGCCAGCAGCTTGACCTCCGGGGCTTTTAATCGGGGTGGCTACACCTTC. Amino acids: CASSLTSGAFNRGGYTF.

The rearrangement links TRBV11-1 to TRBJ2-5, with D maybe TRBD2 (6 bases). The closer fit of TRBJ2-7 to the DNA end suggests the J call may be wrong. The CDR3 contains 13 residues. The germline gives CDR1 SGHAT, CDR2 FQDESV (reference sequence). CDR3 sequence reads: CASSSGVAYEQYF. The CDR3 DNA sequence: TGTGCCAGCAGTTCGGGAGTCGCCTACGAGCAGTACTTC.

This chain uses TRBV7-3 with TRBJ2-1; D tentatively reads TRBD1 or TRBD2 (5 bases each). V gave up 6 bases and J gave up 2 bases, with 14 bases separating them. This CDR3 has 15 residues. Germline CDR1 SGHTA, CDR2 FQGTGA. The CDR3 coding sequence is TGTGCCAGCAGTAGAGGGGTCCCGCCCTACAATGAGCAGTTCTTC. Translated, it gives CASSRGVPPYNEQFF.

Only a few counts were recorded for this clone. The chain has TRBV28 and TRBJ1-2, with D unclear. Between the trimmed V and J ends, which lost 4 bases and 8 bases, there was a span of 20 bases. The CDR3 is 15 residues long. Germline assignment: CDR1 MDHEN and CDR2 SYDVKM. The CDR3 spells CASSSQGSNGYGYTF. In DNA form, the CDR3 reads TGTGCCAGCAGTTCCCAAGGGTCGAACGGGTACGGCTACACCTTC.

This clone appeared a few times. The chain employs TRBV10-3 and TRBJ2-7; D remains unclear. V was shortened by 6 bases and J by 5 bases, with 8 bases between the two germline ends. The CDR3 consists of 11 residues. Germline lookup yields CDR1 ENHRY and CDR2 SYGVKD. The CDR3 nucleotides read TGTGCCATCAGGGTAGATGACGAGCAGTACTTC. Amino acid sequence: CAIRVDDEQYF.

This chain's CDR3 is CASSFGLETGELFF. In nucleotides, the CDR3 is TGTGCCAGCAGCTTCGGACTGGAGACCGGGGAGCTGTTTTTT. V is TRBV11-3 and J is TRBJ2-2, with a weak D call TRBD2 (5 bases). V lost 3 bases and J lost 5, with 10 bases in between. Looked up from germline, CDR1 is SGHNT and CDR2 is YENEEA. This CDR3 is built from 14 residues.

This clone appeared a single time. Being one base from a much bigger clone, this may be a read error. V is TRBV11-2 and J is TRBJ2-7, with TRBD2 identical over 9 bases. CDR1 SGHAT and CDR2 FQNNGV come from the germline V gene. Trimming cost V 6 bases and J 3 bases; bases outside gene matches: 18. CDR3 length: 18 amino acids. CDR3 residues: CASSPPGTSRSAYYEQYF. Written as DNA, the CDR3 is TGTGCCAGCAGTCCTCCCGGGACTAGCAGGAGTGCTTACTACGAGCAGTACTTC.